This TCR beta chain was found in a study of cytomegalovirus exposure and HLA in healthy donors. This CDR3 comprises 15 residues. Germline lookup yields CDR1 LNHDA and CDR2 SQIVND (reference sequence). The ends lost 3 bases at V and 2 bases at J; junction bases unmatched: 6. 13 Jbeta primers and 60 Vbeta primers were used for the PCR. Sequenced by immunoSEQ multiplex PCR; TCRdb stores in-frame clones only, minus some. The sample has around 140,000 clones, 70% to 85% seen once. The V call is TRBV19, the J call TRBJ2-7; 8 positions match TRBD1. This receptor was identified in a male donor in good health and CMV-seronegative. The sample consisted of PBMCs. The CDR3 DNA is TGTGCCAGTAGTATGGGGCAGGGGGCTACCTACGAGCAGTACTTC. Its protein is CASSMGQGATYEQYF.